The 32 T cell receptor beta chains listed next were all sequenced from one sample in a study of persistence of HIV-infected CD4 T cells (dated by TCRdb to about 2020). Their target antigens are unknown. TCRbeta repertoires were sequenced from genomic DNA with the immunoSEQ hsTCRB assay version 4 in survey mode. TCRdb holds this immuneACCESS table with in-frame rearrangements only. Some clones are missing; in checked studies, unresolved V genes explain under half, and the rest has no known cause. The sample includes about 40,000 clones, with around 85% observed a single time. The ten largest clonotypes hold about 5% of the sample. In the paper's terms, the treatment or condition label means: suppressive antiretroviral therapy. A pool of overlapping HIV-1 Gag 15-mer peptides, at 0.95 to 1 ug per peptide per mL, was used to stimulate the cells. Nonresponding CD40L-negative CD69-negative CD45RO-high memory CD4+ T cells were sorted as memory populations depleted of antigen-responding cells.

The material sequenced was cultured CD4+ T cells from PBMCs, taken from a patient who received antiretroviral therapy. The intended sense of this specimen's cell subset or site label: CD40L-CD69- CD45RO-high memory CD4 T cells not responding to Gag peptides. Receptors were obtained from an adult with HIV. The donor label of this sample is uncertain.

This clone showed up just a few times. The chain links TRBV28 to TRBJ2-1; D may be TRBD2 (5 bases). Germline CDR1 is MDHEN and CDR2 is SYDVKM. V lost 2 bases to trimming and J lost 3 bases, with 8 bases between them. This CDR3 spans 14 amino acids. DNA for the CDR3: TGTGCCAGCAGTTTAGGGGAGAACTACAATGAGCAGTTCTTC. Amino acid sequence: CASSLGENYNEQFF.

This chain connects TRBV28 to TRBJ2-3; 8 bases agree with TRBD2. The CDR3 runs to 15 residues. Unmatched junction bases numbered 6, after V lost 5 bases and J lost 2 bases. Germline V lookup: CDR1 MDHEN, CDR2 SYDVKM. The CDR3 DNA sequence: TGTGCCAGCAGTCTTGCGGGGGGTAACACAGATACGCAGTATTTT. It translates to CASSLAGGNTDTQYF.

This rearrangement joins TRBV18 to TRBJ2-3, with D possibly TRBD2 on 7 matching bases. The CDR3 is made up of 16 amino acids. V was clipped by 3 bases and J by 1 base, with 14 bases between them. Germline V lookup: CDR1 KGHSH, CDR2 LQKENI. The CDR3: CASSPPSRGRTDTQYF. For the CDR3, the DNA is TGTGCCAGCTCACCCCCTTCGCGGGGGCGCACAGATACGCAGTATTTT.

The chain has TRBV15 and TRBJ2-7; D is uncertain. Germline values: CDR1 LNHNV, CDR2 YYDKDF (reference sequence). There are 12 residues in the CDR3. V lost 1 base and J lost 6, with 7 bases in between. The CDR3 DNA reads as TGTGCCACCAGCAGAGGCGAGAGCGAGCAGTACTTC. This codes for CATSRGESEQYF.

The rearrangement joins TRBV19 to TRBJ1-2, with D tentatively TRBD1 (6 bases). Trimming removed 3 bases from V and 7 bases from J, with 21 bases in between. The CDR3 is made up of 16 amino acids. Germline CDR1 reads LNHDA; CDR2 reads SQIVND (reference sequence). CDR3 sequence (DNA): TGTGCCAGTAGTATCGGTGTACAGGGCGGTCGGTTTGGCTACACCTTC. Protein: CASSIGVQGGRFGYTF.

The V and J genes are TRBV5-1 and TRBJ2-7; 9 positions agree with TRBD1. CDR3 length: 15 amino acids. CDR1 SGHRS and CDR2 YFSETQ come from the germline V gene. V gave up 3 bases and J gave up 5 bases; unmatched junction bases: 9. The CDR3 protein is CASSSGGQGTNEQYF. The CDR3 nucleotides are TGCGCCAGCAGCTCCGGGGGACAGGGAACTAACGAGCAGTACTTC.

J is TRBJ2-7 and V is TRBV12-3 or TRBV12-4, with D hard to call. V dropped 4 bases and J dropped 5 bases, with 9 bases sitting between them. CDR3 length: 12 residues. For the CDR3, the DNA is TGTGCCAGCAGTTGGGCCCCAGACGAGCAGTACTTC. As protein: CASSWAPDEQYF.

The genes are TRBV4-2 and TRBJ2-7; 11 bases fit TRBD2. This CDR3 has 15 residues. CDR1 is LGHNA and CDR2 is YNFKEQ in the germline V gene. The J segment lost 6 bases and the V segment lost 0 bases, leaving 4 bases of the junction unmatched. For the CDR3, the DNA is TGTGCCAGCAGCCAAGAAGGTCTAGCGGGGGGCGAGCAGTACTTC. It yields the protein CASSQEGLAGGEQYF.

J is TRBJ1-2 and V is TRBV5-4, with D possibly TRBD1 on 5 matching bases. CDR3 length: 14 amino acids. The germline V gene has CDR1 SGHNT and CDR2 YYREEE (reference sequence). V dropped 1 base and J dropped 4 bases, with 11 bases sitting between them. As DNA, the CDR3 is TGTGCCAGCAGCTTGAATGGGGGGACCTATGGCTACACCTTC. As protein: CASSLNGGTYGYTF.

V is TRBV6-5 and J is TRBJ1-5, with D possibly TRBD1 on 6 matching bases. Trimming took off 4 bases at V and 7 bases at J, with 14 bases between the two ends. This CDR3 is 14 amino acids long. Germline V gene sequence: CDR1 MNHEY, CDR2 SVGAGI. This CDR3 reads CASSSRGGGQPQHF. Here the CDR3 DNA reads TGTGCCAGCAGTTCTCGGGGGGGCGGGCAGCCCCAGCATTTT.

The chain has TRBV18 and TRBJ2-7; D is perhaps TRBD2 (6 bases). Germline CDR1 reads KGHSH; CDR2 reads LQKENI. The CDR3 runs to 14 residues. V was clipped by 2 bases and J by 5 bases, with 13 bases between them. The CDR3 sequence: CASSPGQEGDEQYF. Here the CDR3 DNA reads TGTGCCAGCTCACCAGGGCAGGAGGGAGACGAGCAGTACTTC.

V is TRBV18 and J is TRBJ1-6; 7 bases fit TRBD1. J gave up 7 bases and V 4 bases, and 4 bases lay outside the gene matches. CDR1 is KGHSH and CDR2 is LQKENI in the germline V gene. The CDR3 spans 14 residues. CDR3 nucleotides: TGTGCCAGCTCACAGGGGGCGCAAAATTCACCCCTCCACTTT. Translated, it gives CASSQGAQNSPLHF.

This chain links TRBV6-5 with TRBJ1-5; D is perhaps TRBD1 (5 bases). The CDR3 covers 15 residues. Germline V CDR1 and CDR2: MNHEY, SVGAGI. Trimming left V 6 bases short and J 2 bases short, with 14 bases between. This CDR3 is CASRLTGGGNQPQHF. The CDR3 nucleotides read TGTGCCAGCAGACTTACCGGGGGAGGCAATCAGCCCCAGCATTTT.

This chain links TRBV7-9 with TRBJ2-6; 8 nucleotides align to TRBD1. Looked up from germline, CDR1 is SEHNR and CDR2 is FQNEAQ (reference sequence). The V gene end was trimmed by 0 bases and the J gene end by 2 bases; junction bases not matched to a gene: 3. The CDR3 is made up of 17 amino acids. The CDR3 loop reads CASSLARTGTGANVLTF. The CDR3 region has the DNA TGTGCCAGCAGCTTAGCGCGGACAGGGACTGGGGCCAACGTCCTGACTTTC. Full variable domain (outside the CDR3, taken from reference TRBV7-9 and TRBJ2-6): DTGVSQNPRHKITKRGQNVTFRCDPISEHNRLYWYRQTLGQGPEFLTYFQNEAQLEKSRLLSDRFSAERPKGSFSTLEIQRTEQGDSAMYLCASSLARTGTGANVLTFGAGSRLTVL.

The genes are TRBV5-1 and TRBJ1-2, with 7 bases identical to TRBD1. The germline V gene encodes CDR1 SGHRS and CDR2 YFSETQ. The CDR3 is 14 residues long. Trimming removed 4 bases from V and 5 bases from J; junction bases left unmatched: 8. CDR3 bases: TGCGCCAGCAGCCCTGCCGGGACAGAGTATGGCTACACCTTC. Translating gives CASSPAGTEYGYTF.

This clone has just a few counts. The chain couples TRBV28 to TRBJ1-3; D gene unclear. From germline, CDR1 is MDHEN and CDR2 SYDVKM. With 3 bases removed from V and 0 bases from J, the gap between germline ends came to 9 bases. This CDR3 is 15 amino acids long. The CDR3 bases are TGTGCCAGCAGTTTCGGCAGTGGCTCTGGAAACACCATATATTTT. It encodes CASSFGSGSGNTIYF.

The gene calls are TRBV29-1 and TRBJ1-2; possible D gene TRBD1, 6 bases. This CDR3 comprises 17 residues. From germline, CDR1 is SQVTM and CDR2 ANQGSEA. The V end lost 1 base, the J end lost 5 bases, and 23 bases lay between the germline ends. As DNA, the CDR3 is TGCAGCGTTGAAGCCAGTTCGAGGCGGGGGGCAAGATATGGCTACACCTTC. Protein sequence: CSVEASSRRGARYGYTF. Full variable domain (outside the CDR3, taken from reference TRBV29-1 and TRBJ1-2): SAVISQKPSRDICQRGTSLTIQCQVDSQVTMMFWYRQQPGQSLTLIATANQGSEATYESGFVIDKFPISRPNLTFSTLTVSNMSPEDSSIYLCSVEASSRRGARYGYTFGSGTRLTVV.

The genes are TRBV5-4 and TRBJ2-3; D not resolved. The ends were cut back, 1 base at V and 2 bases at J, with 8 bases in the middle. This CDR3 contains 14 residues. Germline V CDR1 and CDR2: SGHNT, YYREEE (reference sequence). CDR3 DNA: TGTGCCAGCAGCTTGAAGCAGACCACAGATACGCAGTATTTT. Translation: CASSLKQTTDTQYF.

The count of this clone is one. The rearrangement joins TRBV7-8 to TRBJ2-7; D is unresolved. Per the germline V gene, CDR1 is SGHVS and CDR2 is FQNEAQ. This CDR3 region has 12 residues. The ends were cut back, 5 bases at V and 7 bases at J, with 12 bases in the middle. CDR3 sequence reads: CASSLYSSEQYF. CDR3 DNA: TGTGCCAGCAGCCTCTATTCTAGTGAGCAGTACTTC.

The rearrangement uses TRBV7-9 and TRBJ2-7; D gene ambiguous. CDR1 is SEHNR and CDR2 is FQNEAQ in the germline V gene (reference sequence). The CDR3 is 11 amino acids. Trimming removed 4 bases from V and 2 bases from J, with 3 bases in between. Here the CDR3 reads CASSSTYEQYF. The CDR3 DNA is TGTGCCAGCAGCTCCACCTACGAGCAGTACTTC.

This clone was observed once. This chain joins TRBV12-5 and TRBJ1-6; 7 bases agree with TRBD1. The CDR3 is 14 amino acids. After removal of 3 bases from V and 8 bases from J, the junction contained 4 bases not matched to a gene. Germline V gives CDR1 LGHNT, CDR2 FRNRAP. CDR3 residues: CASGLSDRHSPLHF. The CDR3 bases are TGTGCTAGTGGTTTATCGGACAGGCATTCACCCCTCCACTTT.

The V call is TRBV2, the J call TRBJ1-6, with D maybe TRBD1 (6 bases). This CDR3 contains 14 residues. Germline V gene lookup returns CDR1 SNHLY and CDR2 FYNNEI. Deletions cut 6 bases from V and 10 bases from J, with 16 bases between. The CDR3 protein is CASRATGGVSPLHF. CDR3 in DNA: TGTGCCAGCAGGGCGACAGGAGGGGTCTCACCCCTCCACTTT.

This chain joins TRBV2 and TRBJ1-6, with D maybe TRBD1 (6 bases). V was pared by 6 bases and J by 7 bases, with 13 bases between. The CDR3 totals 14 residues. Germline loops: CDR1 SNHLY, CDR2 FYNNEI. The CDR3 is CASRVRTANSPLHF. CDR3 nucleotide sequence: TGTGCCAGCAGGGTTCGGACAGCCAATTCACCCCTCCACTTT.

This sequence joins TRBV7-8 and TRBJ2-7, with D possibly called TRBD1 or TRBD2 (5 bases each). Germline V CDR1 and CDR2: SGHVS, FQNEAQ. V was trimmed by 4 bases and J by 3 bases, leaving 10 bases between them. CDR3 length: 13 amino acids. The CDR3 loop reads CASSSGTVYEQYF. DNA of the CDR3: TGTGCCAGCAGCTCCGGGACCGTCTACGAGCAGTACTTC. The full variable domain, rest sourced from reference TRBV7-8 and TRBJ2-7, is GAGVSQSPRYKVAKRGQDVALRCDPISGHVSLFWYQQALGQGPEFLTYFQNEAQLDKSGLPSDRFFAERPEGSVSTLKIQRTQQEDSAVYLCASSSGTVYEQYFGPGTRLTVT.

The count of this clone is one. The chain couples TRBV6-1 to TRBJ1-3, with D hard to call. This CDR3 has 13 amino acids. The germline V gene has CDR1 MNHNS and CDR2 SASEGT. The ends were cut back, 2 bases at V and 0 bases at J, with 2 bases in the middle. The CDR3 sequence: CASSESSGNTIYF. Here the CDR3 DNA reads TGTGCCAGCAGTGAAAGCTCTGGAAACACCATATATTTT.

This rearrangement joins TRBV5-1 to TRBJ2-5; D possibly uses TRBD1 or TRBD2 (6 bases each). CDR1 is SGHRS and CDR2 is YFSETQ in the germline V gene. The CDR3 runs 14 residues. The V gene lost 3 bases and the J gene lost 4 bases, with 13 bases spanning the gap. CDR3 residues: CASSWGRGGETQYF. The CDR3 coding sequence is TGCGCCAGCAGCTGGGGCAGGGGAGGAGAGACCCAGTACTTC.

CDR3 region: CASSNNRGLNSPLHF. The CDR3 DNA reads TGTGCCAGCAGTAACAACAGGGGGCTTAATTCACCCCTCCACTTT. The gene calls are TRBV28 and TRBJ1-6; 9 bases agree with TRBD1. The CDR3 extends over 15 amino acids. From germline, CDR1 is MDHEN and CDR2 SYDVKM. V shed 5 bases, J shed 6 bases, and the junction held 5 bases outside the gene matches.

This clone has just a few counts. The gene calls are TRBV20-1 and TRBJ2-7; TRBD2 might be the D (5 bases). The ends were cut back, 6 bases at V and 4 bases at J, with 10 bases in the middle. The CDR3 contains 11 residues. Germline V lookup: CDR1 DFQATT, CDR2 SNEGSKA (reference sequence). The CDR3 sequence is CSASGLYEQYF. In DNA, the CDR3 is TGCAGTGCCAGCGGTCTATACGAGCAGTACTTC.

The chain employs TRBV18 and TRBJ1-4; TRBD1 matches 9 bases. Looked up from germline, CDR1 is KGHSH and CDR2 is LQKENI. The junction had 8 bases not matched to a gene; V was cut back by 2 bases and J by 4 bases. The CDR3 runs 17 residues. The CDR3 here is CASSPGQGMEGNEKLFF. The CDR3 DNA reads TGTGCCAGCTCACCAGGACAGGGGATGGAGGGTAATGAAAAACTGTTTTTT.

This chain uses TRBV10-1 with TRBJ2-7; D is tentatively TRBD1 or TRBD2 (5 bases each). The V end was cut by 11 bases, the J end by 6 bases, with 29 bases between. CDR3 length equals 16 residues. Looked up from germline, CDR1 is WNHNN and CDR2 is SYGVQD (reference sequence). CDR3 protein: CALNDPGFGLRSEQYF. CDR3 DNA: TGCGCCCTAAACGACCCAGGGTTCGGACTCCGCAGCGAGCAGTACTTC.

V gene TRBV3-1 (or the pseudogene TRBV3-2) combines with J gene TRBJ1-6; D might be TRBD1 (6 bases). Trimming removed 4 bases at V and 16 bases at J, with 17 bases between. Germline-derived CDR1 and CDR2 are LGHDT and YNNKEL (reference sequence). This CDR3 contains 13 residues. CDR3 amino acids: CASSPGWDKGLHF. CDR3 bases: TGTGCCAGCAGCCCGGGTTGGGACAAAGGGCTCCACTTT.

This clone has just one count. This sequence joins TRBV7-9 and TRBJ2-3; tentative D call: TRBD2 (5 bases). V lost 3 bases and J 2 bases, leaving 6 bases between the germline ends. The CDR3 is 13 amino acids. Per the germline V gene, CDR1 is SEHNR and CDR2 is FQNEAQ (reference sequence). The CDR3 spells CASSFRDTDTQYF. CDR3 nucleotides: TGTGCCAGCAGCTTTCGGGACACAGATACGCAGTATTTT. Drawing the rest from reference TRBV7-9 and TRBJ2-3, the complete variable domain is DTGVSQNPRHKITKRGQNVTFRCDPISEHNRLYWYRQTLGQGPEFLTYFQNEAQLEKSRLLSDRFSAERPKGSFSTLEIQRTEQGDSAMYLCASSFRDTDTQYFGPGTRLTVL.